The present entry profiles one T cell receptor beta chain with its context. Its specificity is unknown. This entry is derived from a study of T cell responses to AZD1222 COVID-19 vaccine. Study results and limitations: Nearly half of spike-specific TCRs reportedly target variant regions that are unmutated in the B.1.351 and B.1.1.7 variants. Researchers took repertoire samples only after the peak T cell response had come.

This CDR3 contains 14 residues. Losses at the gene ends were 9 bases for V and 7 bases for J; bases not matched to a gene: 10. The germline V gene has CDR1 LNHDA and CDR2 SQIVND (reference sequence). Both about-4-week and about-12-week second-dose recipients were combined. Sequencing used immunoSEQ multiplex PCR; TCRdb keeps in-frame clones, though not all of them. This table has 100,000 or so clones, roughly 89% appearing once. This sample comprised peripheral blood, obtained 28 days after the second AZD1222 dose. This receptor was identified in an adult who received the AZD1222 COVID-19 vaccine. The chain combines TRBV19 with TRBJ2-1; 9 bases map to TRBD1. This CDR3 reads CASANPGQGNEQFF. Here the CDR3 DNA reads TGTGCCAGCGCTAATCCGGGACAGGGTAATGAGCAGTTCTTC. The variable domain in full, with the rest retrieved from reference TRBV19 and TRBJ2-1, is DGGITQSPKYLFRKEGQNVTLSCEQNLNHDAMYWYRQDPGQGLRLIYYSQIVNDFQKGDIAEGYSVSREKKESFPLTVTSAQKNPTAFYLCASANPGQGNEQFFGPGTRLTVL.